These T cell receptor beta chains were read from a single sample in a study of blood T cell repertoires in COVID-19. Using immunoSEQ multiplex PCR, the repertoire was profiled, and TCRdb retains in-frame clones only, with some absent. Found here are about 220,000 clones, 80% to 90% of them singletons; the top ten hold about 15%. Material: PBMCs or T cells enriched from blood (not recorded which). These receptors came from a woman aged 45-65 years with acute COVID-19. Both conserved end residues are part of each CDR3. A D gene is named only where the DNA matches it firmly. Expanded clones get a size class; other rows say once, few or many, or leave the size out.

v_call: TRBV7-8; j_call: TRBJ2-3; clone_size: .; d_call: .; cdr3_aa: CASSLVLAAGDTQYF; cdr3_nt: TGTGCCAGCAGCTTAGTTCTGGCGGCAGGGGATACGCAGTATTTT
v_call: TRBV27; j_call: TRBJ1-1; clone_size: .; d_call: .; cdr3_aa: CASSQGFGEAFF; cdr3_nt: TGTGCCAGCAGTCAGGGGTTTGGTGAAGCTTTCTTT
v_call: TRBV6-4; j_call: TRBJ2-1; clone_size: .; d_call: TRBD2; cdr3_aa: CASSDSKGLAGLHEQFF; cdr3_nt: TGTGCCAGCAGTGACTCGAAGGGACTAGCGGGATTGCATGAGCAGTTCTTC
v_call: TRBV11-3; j_call: TRBJ2-2; clone_size: .; d_call: .; cdr3_aa: CASRGAVRTGELFF; cdr3_nt: TGTGCCAGCAGGGGGGCCGTACGGACCGGGGAGCTGTTTTTT
v_call: TRBV2; j_call: TRBJ2-3; clone_size: .; d_call: .; cdr3_aa: CASKQLSTDTQYF; cdr3_nt: TGTGCCAGCAAACAGTTAAGCACAGATACGCAGTATTTT
v_call: TRBV28; j_call: TRBJ1-1; clone_size: .; d_call: TRBD1; cdr3_aa: CASSPTGRSRAFF; cdr3_nt: TGTGCCAGCAGTCCGACAGGGCGGAGTAGGGCTTTCTTT
v_call: TRBV28; j_call: TRBJ2-5; clone_size: .; d_call: TRBD1; cdr3_aa: CASRITGVRKTQYF; cdr3_nt: TGTGCCAGCAGAATTACAGGGGTGAGGAAGACCCAGTACTTC
v_call: TRBV24-1; j_call: TRBJ2-1; clone_size: .; d_call: TRBD1; cdr3_aa: CATSDAATGRYNEQFF; cdr3_nt: TGTGCCACCAGTGATGCCGCGACAGGGCGTTACAATGAGCAGTTCTTC
v_call: TRBV5-1; j_call: TRBJ2-1; clone_size: .; d_call: TRBD2; cdr3_aa: CASSPPPSGYNEQFF; cdr3_nt: TGCGCCAGCAGCCCCCCTCCTAGCGGCTACAATGAGCAGTTCTTC
v_call: TRBV24-1; j_call: TRBJ1-5; clone_size: .; d_call: TRBD1; cdr3_aa: CATSDSTGKALNQPQHF; cdr3_nt: TGTGCCACCAGTGATTCGACAGGGAAGGCCCTAAATCAGCCCCAGCATTTT
v_call: TRBV11-1; j_call: TRBJ2-1; clone_size: .; d_call: TRBD2; cdr3_aa: CASSFGTSGEQFF; cdr3_nt: TGTGCCAGCAGCTTCGGGACTAGCGGGGAGCAGTTCTTC
v_call: TRBV18; j_call: TRBJ2-7; clone_size: .; d_call: TRBD1; cdr3_aa: CASSGDSSYEQYF; cdr3_nt: TGTGCCAGCTCAGGGGACAGCTCCTACGAGCAGTACTTC
v_call: TRBV2; j_call: TRBJ1-4; clone_size: .; d_call: .; cdr3_aa: CASIPPGPRGGEKLFF; cdr3_nt: TGTGCCAGCATTCCCCCGGGTCCCCGGGGGGGCGAAAAACTGTTTTTT
v_call: TRBV18; j_call: TRBJ1-1; clone_size: .; d_call: .; cdr3_aa: CASSPRQETEAFF; cdr3_nt: TGTGCCAGCTCACCACGACAAGAAACTGAAGCTTTCTTT
v_call: TRBV18; j_call: TRBJ1-2; clone_size: once; d_call: TRBD1; cdr3_aa: CASSPDRGAGYTF; cdr3_nt: TGTGCCAGCTCCCCGGACAGGGGAGCTGGCTACACCTTC
v_call: TRBV11-2; j_call: TRBJ2-7; clone_size: .; d_call: .; cdr3_aa: CASRGGGRDYEQYF; cdr3_nt: TGTGCCAGCAGAGGAGGAGGGAGAGACTACGAGCAGTACTTC
v_call: TRBV10-3; j_call: TRBJ2-2; clone_size: .; d_call: TRBD1; cdr3_aa: CAISAMRQGGGELFF; cdr3_nt: TGTGCCATCAGTGCGATGCGACAGGGCGGCGGGGAGCTGTTTTTT
v_call: TRBV7-9; j_call: TRBJ1-5; clone_size: .; d_call: .; cdr3_aa: CASSLGASNQPQHF; cdr3_nt: TGTGCCAGCAGCTTAGGAGCTAGCAATCAGCCCCAGCATTTT
v_call: TRBV27; j_call: TRBJ1-5; clone_size: .; d_call: .; cdr3_aa: CASSLQGGNQPQHF; cdr3_nt: TGTGCCAGCAGTTTACAGGGCGGCAATCAGCCCCAGCATTTT
v_call: TRBV19; j_call: TRBJ2-7; clone_size: .; d_call: TRBD1; cdr3_aa: CASSPRTGPYEQYF; cdr3_nt: TGTGCCAGTAGTCCCCGGACAGGCCCCTACGAGCAGTACTTC
v_call: TRBV2; j_call: TRBJ2-3; clone_size: .; d_call: .; cdr3_aa: CASRAGRVSTDTQYF; cdr3_nt: TGTGCCAGCAGGGCGGGGAGAGTGAGCACAGATACGCAGTATTTT
v_call: TRBV30; j_call: TRBJ1-3; clone_size: .; d_call: .; cdr3_aa: CAWRVTGSGNTIYF; cdr3_nt: TGTGCCTGGAGGGTTACAGGCTCTGGAAACACCATATATTTT
v_call: TRBV29-1; j_call: TRBJ2-7; clone_size: .; d_call: TRBD1; cdr3_aa: CSVDLGQGSYEQYF; cdr3_nt: TGCAGCGTTGATTTGGGACAGGGCAGCTACGAGCAGTACTTC
v_call: TRBV21-1; j_call: TRBJ1-2; clone_size: .; d_call: .; cdr3_aa: CASSKVYQDGYTF; cdr3_nt: TGTGCCAGCAGCAAAGTCTACCAGGATGGCTACACCTTC
v_call: TRBV18; j_call: TRBJ2-5; clone_size: .; d_call: TRBD2; cdr3_aa: CASSGNSGDPETQYF; cdr3_nt: TGTGCCAGCTCCGGTAATAGCGGGGACCCAGAGACCCAGTACTTC
v_call: TRBV4-2; j_call: TRBJ2-2; clone_size: .; d_call: TRBD1; cdr3_aa: CASSRNEGATGELFF; cdr3_nt: TGTGCCAGCAGCCGTAATGAGGGGGCCACCGGGGAGCTGTTTTTT
v_call: TRBV27; j_call: TRBJ2-2; clone_size: .; d_call: .; cdr3_aa: CASSLRYNTGELFF; cdr3_nt: TGTGCCAGCAGTTTGAGGTATAACACCGGGGAGCTGTTTTTT